The 3 T cell receptor beta chains given below trace back to one sample, sequenced in a study of shared clonotypes between healthy human individuals. Some clones are missing from TCRdb's copy, which holds only in-frame ones; the method was immunoSEQ multiplex PCR. Here the sample spans approximately 1,000,000 clones, 75% to 85% being singletons. Source material: memory CD4+ T cells from PBMCs. Subset denoted: CD45RA-negative fraction. These receptors were taken from a young man in good health. Some clones in this sample may be carry-over from other donors' samples.

This clone was counted a single time. The V gene is TRBV5-6, the J gene TRBJ2-5; the D gene is possibly TRBD2 (5 bases). CDR1 is SGHDT, CDR2 YYEEEE, per germline. The CDR3 spans 14 residues. Trimming removed 1 base at V and 3 bases at J, with 10 bases between. DNA of the CDR3: TGTGCCAGCAGCTTGCGTACGCGGGAAGAGACCCAGTACTTC. Its translation is CASSLRTREETQYF.

The rearrangement joins TRBV7-9 to TRBJ2-2, with a tentative D call TRBD2 (6 bases). Germline V gene sequence: CDR1 SEHNR, CDR2 FQNEAQ (reference sequence). CDR3 size: 17 residues. V lost 1 base and J lost 2, with 14 bases in between. The CDR3 protein is CASSLGGGGLNTGELFF. CDR3 nucleotides: TGTGCCAGCAGCTTAGGGGGAGGAGGACTTAACACCGGGGAGCTGTTTTTT.

This chain joins TRBV18 and TRBJ1-4; D is possibly TRBD1 (5 bases). Germline CDR1 reads KGHSH; CDR2 reads LQKENI. The length of the CDR3 is 14 residues. The V and J ends lost 6 bases and 6 bases respectively, with 14 bases between them. This CDR3 is CASSSGTHDEKLFF. The DNA for the CDR3 is TGTGCCAGCTCCTCGGGGACGCACGATGAAAAACTGTTTTTT.